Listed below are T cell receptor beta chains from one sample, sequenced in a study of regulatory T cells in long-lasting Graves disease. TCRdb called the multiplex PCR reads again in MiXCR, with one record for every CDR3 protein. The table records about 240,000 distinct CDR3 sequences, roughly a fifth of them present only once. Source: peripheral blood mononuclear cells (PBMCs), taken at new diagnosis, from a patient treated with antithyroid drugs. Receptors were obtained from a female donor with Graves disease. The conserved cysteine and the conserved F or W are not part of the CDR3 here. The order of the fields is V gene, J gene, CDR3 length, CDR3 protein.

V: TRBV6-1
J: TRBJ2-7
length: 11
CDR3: ASMGQVSYEQY

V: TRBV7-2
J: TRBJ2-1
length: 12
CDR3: ASSLVRGHNEQF

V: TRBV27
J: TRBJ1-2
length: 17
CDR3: ASSFSFKWTAPDHYGYT

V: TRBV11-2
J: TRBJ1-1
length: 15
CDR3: ASSLYDGPLSTTEAF

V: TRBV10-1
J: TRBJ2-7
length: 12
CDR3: ASSASGSSYEQY

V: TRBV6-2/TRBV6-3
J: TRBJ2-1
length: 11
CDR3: ASQSGGYNEQF

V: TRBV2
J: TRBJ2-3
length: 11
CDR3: ASTERTTDTQY

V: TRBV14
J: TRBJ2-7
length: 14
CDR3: ASSPVVGGRVHEQY

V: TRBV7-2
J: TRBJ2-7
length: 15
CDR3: ASSSRFPAGDSYEQY

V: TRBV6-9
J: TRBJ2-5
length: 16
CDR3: ASSYSRLAGGRPETQY

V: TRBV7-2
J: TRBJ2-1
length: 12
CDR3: ASSGTISGDEQF

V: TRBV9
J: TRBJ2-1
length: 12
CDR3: ASSAGTTYNEQF

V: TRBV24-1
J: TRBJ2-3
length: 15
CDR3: ATSDPLRDSRTDTQY

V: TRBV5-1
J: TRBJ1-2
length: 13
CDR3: ASSHERIVNYGYT

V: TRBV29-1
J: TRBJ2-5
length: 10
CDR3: SATSSGETQY

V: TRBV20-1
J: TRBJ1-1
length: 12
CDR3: SAREDSLNTEAF

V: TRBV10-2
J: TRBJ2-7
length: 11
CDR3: ASSEGTYYEQY

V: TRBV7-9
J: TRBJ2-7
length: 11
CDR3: ASSLDFSYEQY